This T cell receptor beta chain was retrieved from a study of cytomegalovirus exposure and HLA in healthy donors. Study-level points and caveats: Reportedly, fewer N-insertions than the roughly 600-donor mean appeared in an Asian-associated ancestry cluster in a later analysis.

The PCR ran on 60 Vbeta and 13 Jbeta primers. Assay used: immunoSEQ multiplex PCR; TCRdb lists only in-frame clones, some missing. The sample lists 190,000 or so clones, roughly 80% seen once, with approximately 0.4% in the top ten. This clone was detected only a few times. Antigen specificity is unknown. The sequence was obtained from a male donor in good health and CMV-seropositive. Sequencing was done on a sample of PBMCs.

CDR3 in DNA: TGTGCCAGCAGCGGTCTGACTAGCGGGAACACCGGGGAGCTGTTTTTT. Amino acids: CASSGLTSGNTGELFF. The chain couples TRBV9 to TRBJ2-2; 9 bases agree with TRBD2. After removal of 3 bases from V and 1 base from J, the junction contained 4 bases not matched to a gene. Germline CDR1 reads SGDLS; CDR2 reads YYNGEE. This CDR3 is built from 16 residues.